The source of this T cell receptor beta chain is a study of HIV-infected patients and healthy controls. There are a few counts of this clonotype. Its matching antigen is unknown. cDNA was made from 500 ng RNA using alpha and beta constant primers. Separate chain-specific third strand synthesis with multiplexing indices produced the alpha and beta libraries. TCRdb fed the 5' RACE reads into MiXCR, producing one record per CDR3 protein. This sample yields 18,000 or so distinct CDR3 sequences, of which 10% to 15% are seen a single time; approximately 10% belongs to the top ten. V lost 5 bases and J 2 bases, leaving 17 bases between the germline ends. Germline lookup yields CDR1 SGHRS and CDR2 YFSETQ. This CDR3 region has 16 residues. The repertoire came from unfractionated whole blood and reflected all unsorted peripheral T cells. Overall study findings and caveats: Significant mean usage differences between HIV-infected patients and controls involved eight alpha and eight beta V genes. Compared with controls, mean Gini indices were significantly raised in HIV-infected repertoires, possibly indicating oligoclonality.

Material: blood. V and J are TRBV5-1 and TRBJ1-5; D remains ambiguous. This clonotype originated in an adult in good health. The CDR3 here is CASRPDVGSGNQPQHF. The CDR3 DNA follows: TGCGCCAGCAGGCCTGATGTGGGATCGGGCAATCAGCCCCAGCATTTT.